This T cell receptor (beta chain) was recovered during a study of T cells in Graves' hyperthyroidism and ophthalmopathy. In patients aged 18 to 65, hyperthyroidism was newly diagnosed, with duration under 2 months. This clonotype was recorded at least ten times. Researchers amplified the TCR beta CDR3 regions from RNA transcripts. First-round RT-PCR of the TCR CDR3 relied on the HTBI primer set. TCRdb itself ran the multiplex PCR reads through MiXCR, one entry per CDR3 protein. Of 150,000 to 200,000 distinct CDR3 sequences in the sample, 15% to 20% were seen once. Germline V gene sequence: CDR1 SNHLY, CDR2 FYNNEI. With V trimmed by 7 bases and J by 0 bases, 17 bases remained unmatched. The CDR3 is 18 amino acids.

The material sequenced was blood. The receptor's source is a woman aged 45-65 years with Graves' hyperthyroidism. The rearrangement uses TRBV2 and TRBJ1-1; 7 bases fit TRBD1. CDR3 protein: CASIRMTGFMAVNTEAFF. CDR3 coding DNA: TGTGCCAGCATTCGAATGACAGGGTTCATGGCAGTGAACACTGAAGCTTTCTTT.